A single sample gave rise to the 20 T cell receptor beta chains below, sequenced in a study of Siglec-9 on CD8 T cells in melanoma. Clones were read by immunoSEQ multiplex PCR, and TCRdb kept only the in-frame ones, dropping some. Of more than 30,000 clones in the sample, roughly 80% were seen once. The specimen was Siglec-9- CD8+ T cells sorted from blood. These receptors came from a human donor in good health.

This CDR3 is CASSFRTGEDEQYF. CDR3 nucleotide sequence: TGTGCCAGCAGTTTTCGGACAGGGGAAGACGAGCAGTACTTC. The V and J genes are TRBV27 and TRBJ2-7; 9 positions match TRBD1. The junction had 5 bases not matched to a gene; V was cut back by 3 bases and J by 5 bases. Germline V gives CDR1 MNHEY, CDR2 SMNVEV (reference sequence). The CDR3 has 14 residues.

This clone was seen a few times. The genes are TRBV19 and TRBJ1-2, with D maybe TRBD1 (5 bases). Trimming removed 4 bases from V and 7 bases from J, with 13 bases in between. The CDR3 runs to 13 residues. Germline V lookup: CDR1 LNHDA, CDR2 SQIVND (reference sequence). CDR3 in amino acids: CASSSDSSSGYTF. DNA for the CDR3: TGTGCCAGTAGTAGCGACAGTTCGTCTGGCTACACCTTC.

Comments on this clone: One end of the junction varies from germline; a read error may be responsible. This chain connects TRBV28 to TRBJ2-3; the D call may be TRBD1 or TRBD2 (6 bases each). This CDR3 is built from 10 residues. Germline CDR1 MDHEN, CDR2 SYDVKM. CDR3 nucleotides: TGTGCCAGCAGTTTCGACAGGAGGGATTTT. Encoded protein: CASSFDRRDF.

V is TRBV5-8 and J is TRBJ2-2; 7 bases are a match to TRBD2. V shed 5 bases, J shed 1 base, and the junction held 8 bases outside the gene matches. The CDR3 length is 16 residues. Germline V gives CDR1 SGHTS, CDR2 YDEGEE. CDR3 in DNA: TGTGCCAGCAGTTTCCGCGGGGGTCAGAACACCGGGGAGCTGTTTTTT. Protein: CASSFRGGQNTGELFF.

J is TRBJ2-5 and V is TRBV28, with 7 bases lining up with TRBD2. The germline CDR1 and CDR2 sequences are MDHEN and SYDVKM. The CDR3 extends over 14 amino acids. J gave up 4 bases and V 6 bases, and 8 bases lay outside the gene matches. The CDR3 region has the DNA TGTGCCAGCAGGCCCGACTGGGGGGGAGAGACCCAGTACTTC. Residues: CASRPDWGGETQYF.

V gene TRBV27 combines with J gene TRBJ2-3; possibly TRBD1 or TRBD2 for D (5 bases each). The CDR3 is 17 amino acids. V was clipped by 6 bases and J by 4 bases, with 23 bases between them. In germline, CDR1 is MNHEY, CDR2 SMNVEV (reference sequence). The CDR3 nucleotides are TGTGCCAGCAGACACCACCGGGGCTTAACGACTTCAGATACGCAGTATTTT. Translated: CASRHHRGLTTSDTQYF.

The V gene is TRBV7-9, the J gene TRBJ2-1; no clear D gene. Per germline, CDR1 SEHNR and CDR2 FQNEAQ (reference sequence). V gave up 4 bases and J gave up 2 bases, with 15 bases separating them. This CDR3 contains 16 residues. The CDR3 sequence is CASSSTVNPPYNEQFF. DNA for the CDR3: TGTGCCAGCAGCTCTACCGTCAATCCCCCCTACAATGAGCAGTTCTTC.

The V gene is TRBV13, the J gene TRBJ2-5; the match to TRBD2 covers 10 bases. V gave up 2 bases and J gave up 5 bases; unmatched junction bases: 8. The CDR3 runs to 16 residues. Looked up from germline, CDR1 is PRHDT and CDR2 is FYEKMQ (reference sequence). The DNA for the CDR3 is TGTGCCAGCAGCTTACTCCTAGCGGGAGCGGGGGAGACCCAGTACTTC. This sequence encodes CASSLLLAGAGETQYF. The entire variable domain, with the rest obtained from reference TRBV13 and TRBJ2-5, is as follows: AAGVIQSPRHLIKEKRETATLKCYPIPRHDTVYWYQQGPGQDPQFLISFYEKMQSDKGSIPDRFSAQQFSDYHSELNMSSLELGDSALYFCASSLLLAGAGETQYFGPGTRLLVL.

The chain has TRBV5-1 and TRBJ2-2; 9 nucleotides line up with TRBD2. The CDR3 contains 17 residues. V dropped 4 bases and J dropped 7; count of bases not matched to a gene: 14. Germline loops: CDR1 SGHRS, CDR2 YFSETQ. Here the CDR3 reads CASSPSGGRERSGELFF. In DNA, the CDR3 is TGCGCCAGCAGCCCATCAGGCGGGAGGGAACGAAGCGGGGAGCTGTTTTTT.

J is TRBJ1-1 and V is TRBV5-1; no clear D gene. This CDR3 comprises 13 residues. Germline CDR1 and CDR2: SGHRS and YFSETQ. Trimming took 2 bases from V and 1 from J, leaving 6 bases between them. CDR3 amino acids: CASSFDGNTEAFF. CDR3 in DNA: TGCGCCAGCAGCTTCGATGGGAACACTGAAGCTTTCTTT.

The J gene is TRBJ2-3, the V gene TRBV7-9; possibly TRBD1 for D (6 bases). Germline lookup yields CDR1 SEHNR and CDR2 FQNEAQ (reference sequence). The length of the CDR3 is 14 residues. The V end was cut by 0 bases, the J end by 6 bases, with 10 bases between. CDR3: CASSLAVRGDTQYF. Written as DNA, the CDR3 is TGTGCCAGCAGCTTAGCGGTGAGGGGGGATACGCAGTATTTT.

The chain carries TRBV27 and TRBJ2-5, with unresolved D. Germline values: CDR1 MNHEY, CDR2 SMNVEV (reference sequence). The length of the CDR3 is 15 residues. The V end lost 1 base, the J end lost 3 bases, and 12 bases lay between the germline ends. The CDR3: CASSLLFKNEETQYF. CDR3 sequence (DNA): TGTGCCAGCAGTTTATTATTTAAGAATGAAGAGACCCAGTACTTC.

The chain recombines TRBV5-1 with TRBJ1-4; maybe TRBD1 (5 bases). The V end lost 4 bases, the J end lost 0 bases, and 22 bases lay between the germline ends. Germline V gene data show CDR1 as SGHRS and CDR2 as YFSETQ. This CDR3 has 19 amino acids. The CDR3 loop is CASSRPLEGPSATNEKLFF. CDR3 nucleotide sequence: TGCGCCAGCAGCCGGCCTCTCGAGGGGCCCTCTGCAACTAATGAAAAACTGTTTTTT.

The CDR3, as DNA: TGCGCCAGCAGCTCAGGGGAGGGAGGCAGCGAGCAGTACTTC. Residues: CASSSGEGGSEQYF. The J gene is TRBJ2-7, the V gene TRBV5-1, with D possibly TRBD2 on 7 matching bases. Germline CDR1 and CDR2: SGHRS and YFSETQ. Trimming removed 3 bases at V and 6 bases at J, with 16 bases between. The CDR3 loop spans 14 amino acids. The full variable domain, completed using reference TRBV5-1 and TRBJ2-7, is KAGVTQTPRYLIKTRGQQVTLSCSPISGHRSVSWYQQTPGQGLQFLFEYFSETQRNKGNFPGRFSGRQFSNSRSEMNVSTLELGDSALYLCASSSGEGGSEQYFGPGTRLTVT.

This clone was picked up a small number of times. This sample includes further DNA sequences coding for the same CDR3. The rearrangement joins TRBV7-9 to TRBJ1-5; D gene unclear. Per the germline V gene, CDR1 is SEHNR and CDR2 is FQNEAQ (reference sequence). The CDR3 has 13 amino acids. Trimming shortened V by 5 bases and J by 4 bases, and 9 bases separated the two germline ends. CDR3 sequence reads: CASSRGGNQPQHF. The CDR3 bases are TGTGCCAGCAGCCGGGGAGGGAATCAGCCCCAGCATTTT.

V is TRBV15 and J is TRBJ2-1, with 10 nucleotides matching TRBD2. The CDR3 extends over 16 amino acids. V was pared by 2 bases and J by 5 bases, with 6 bases of the junction left unmatched. Germline-derived CDR1 and CDR2 are LNHNV and YYDKDF (reference sequence). The CDR3 coding sequence is TGTGCCACCAGCAGAAAAGGGACTAGCGAACACAATGAGCAGTTCTTC. Protein: CATSRKGTSEHNEQFF.

This sequence joins TRBV9 and TRBJ2-7; D not resolved. The CDR3 spans 14 residues. V dropped 4 bases and J dropped 3 bases, with 14 bases sitting between them. Per the germline V gene, CDR1 is SGDLS and CDR2 is YYNGEE. In DNA, the CDR3 is TGTGCCAGCAGCCCCTCCGGACGGTTCTACGAGCAGTACTTC. Translating it yields CASSPSGRFYEQYF.

The V call is TRBV19, the J call TRBJ2-4; D gene uncertain. There are 15 residues in the CDR3. The germline CDR1 and CDR2 sequences are LNHDA and SQIVND (reference sequence). V dropped 5 bases and J dropped 0 bases, with 11 bases sitting between them. Here the CDR3 reads CASSFEREAKNIQYF. CDR3 bases: TGTGCCAGTAGTTTCGAAAGGGAAGCCAAAAACATTCAGTACTTC.

This sequence joins TRBV7-3 and TRBJ2-7; TRBD1 agrees at 8 bases. Germline V gives CDR1 SGHTA, CDR2 FQGTGA. Losses at the gene ends were 5 bases for V and 5 bases for J; bases not matched to a gene: 5. This CDR3 has 13 residues. The CDR3 DNA reads TGTGCCAGCAGCCCAGACAGGGGCCACGAGCAGTACTTC. Protein: CASSPDRGHEQYF.

The gene calls are TRBV28 and TRBJ2-7; D unclear. This CDR3 is 12 amino acids long. CDR1 and CDR2 (germline): MDHEN, SYDVKM. V gave up 5 bases and J gave up 6 bases, with 11 bases separating them. In nucleotides, the CDR3 is TGTGCCAGCAGTCCGTGGGCCCGCGAGCAGTACTTC. This gives the protein CASSPWAREQYF.